The next 11 T cell receptor beta chains were all read from a single sample in a study of T cell changes during pregnancy in multiple sclerosis. Only in-frame clones appear in the TCRdb table, and some are missing; sequencing was by immunoSEQ multiplex PCR. The table shows around 36,000 clones, with roughly nine tenths occurring only once. Here the sequenced sample was CD8+ T cells from peripheral blood mononuclear cells, taken in the first trimester of pregnancy. All receptors come from a female donor with multiple sclerosis, enrolled in a pregnancy study.

The CDR3 sequence: CASSYGRVPTEAFF. CDR3 nucleotides: TGTGCCAGCAGTTACGGCAGGGTACCCACTGAAGCTTTCTTT. The chain couples TRBV6-5 to TRBJ1-1, with TRBD1 as a possible D gene (5 bases). V lost 2 bases to trimming and J lost 4 bases, with 11 bases between them. The CDR3 runs to 14 residues. Germline CDR1 reads MNHEY; CDR2 reads SVGAGI.

The rearrangement joins TRBV19 to TRBJ1-1, with D possibly matching TRBD1 (5 bases). The CDR3 contains 12 residues. Trimming shortened V by 10 bases and J by 4 bases, and 13 bases separated the two germline ends. Per germline, CDR1 LNHDA and CDR2 SQIVND (reference sequence). CDR3 coding DNA: TGTGCCACCCAGGGATTTAGCACTGAAGCTTTCTTT. Translated: CATQGFSTEAFF.

This clone was found once. The DNA for the CDR3 is TGTGCCAGCAGTGAATGGGGAGGTGGAAACACCATATATTTT. Translation: CASSEWGGGNTIYF. The genes are TRBV25-1 and TRBJ1-3; no clear D gene. Per the germline V gene, CDR1 is MGHDK and CDR2 is SYGVNS. This CDR3 has 14 residues. The ends were cut back, 1 base at V and 3 bases at J, with 7 bases in the middle.

The V gene is TRBV6-1, the J gene TRBJ1-1; D perhaps matches TRBD1 (5 bases). V was clipped by 7 bases and J by 4 bases, with 10 bases between them. The CDR3 spans 12 residues. The V gene's germline CDR1 is MNHNS and CDR2 SASEGT. As DNA, the CDR3 is TGTGCCAGCAATCACAGGTCCACTGAAGCTTTCTTT. The encoded protein is CASNHRSTEAFF.

V gene TRBV7-6 combines with J gene TRBJ2-2; 8 bases fit TRBD2. The V gene end was trimmed by 0 bases and the J gene end by 3 bases; junction bases not matched to a gene: 9. This CDR3 is 18 amino acids long. Germline V gene data show CDR1 as SGHVS and CDR2 as FNYEAQ. The CDR3 DNA reads TGTGCCAGCAGCTTAGCTAGCGGGACACTTGGGTACACCGGGGAGCTGTTTTTT. Amino acid sequence: CASSLASGTLGYTGELFF.

This chain connects TRBV9 to TRBJ2-7; D possibly corresponds to TRBD1 (6 bases). V lost 3 bases, J lost 7 bases, and 14 bases lay in between. The CDR3 length is 13 residues. The germline V gene has CDR1 SGDLS and CDR2 YYNGEE. CDR3 sequence: CASSDLTGGEQYF. In DNA form, the CDR3 reads TGTGCCAGCAGCGATTTGACAGGTGGTGAGCAGTACTTC.

J is TRBJ1-2 and V is TRBV9; D is perhaps TRBD1 (6 bases). V dropped 3 bases and J dropped 2 bases, with 17 bases sitting between them. The CDR3 is made up of 16 amino acids. CDR1 is SGDLS, CDR2 YYNGEE, per germline. The CDR3 DNA sequence: TGTGCCAGCAGCGCCCCTCACAGGGAGAGCAACTATGGCTACACCTTC. This codes for CASSAPHRESNYGYTF.

In this sample, this clone turned up a few times. This sequence joins TRBV10-2 and TRBJ1-3; D perhaps matches TRBD1 (5 bases). The ends were cut back, 2 bases at V and 2 bases at J, with 10 bases in the middle. Germline loops: CDR1 WSHSY, CDR2 SAAADI. This CDR3 spans 15 amino acids. The chain's CDR3 is CASSELGPTGNTIYF. The CDR3 region has the DNA TGCGCCAGCAGTGAGCTGGGGCCTACTGGAAACACCATATATTTT.

This chain joins TRBV15 and TRBJ2-1; TRBD2 matches 7 bases. The CDR3 is made up of 15 amino acids. Germline V gene lookup returns CDR1 LNHNV and CDR2 YYDKDF (reference sequence). V was pared by 5 bases and J by 8 bases, with 12 bases of the junction left unmatched. CDR3 amino acids: CATSPRGVGYDEQFF. DNA of the CDR3: TGTGCCACCAGCCCACGGGGGGTCGGTTACGATGAGCAGTTCTTC.

The V gene is TRBV5-6, the J gene TRBJ2-5; 7 bases are shared with TRBD2. Germline values: CDR1 SGHDT, CDR2 YYEEEE. This CDR3 contains 16 residues. Unmatched junction bases numbered 8, after V lost 1 base and J lost 2 bases. CDR3 sequence reads: CASSLTRLAVQETQYF. CDR3 in DNA: TGTGCCAGCAGCTTGACGCGCCTAGCGGTACAAGAGACCCAGTACTTC.

This rearrangement joins TRBV10-1 to TRBJ2-5, with D possibly matching TRBD2 (5 bases). Trimming took off 6 bases at V and 5 bases at J, with 19 bases between the two ends. The CDR3 is 15 residues long. Looked up from germline, CDR1 is WNHNN and CDR2 is SYGVQD (reference sequence). CDR3 in amino acids: CASSARTEAGETQYF. CDR3 sequence (DNA): TGCGCCAGCAGCGCTCGGACGGAGGCCGGGGAGACCCAGTACTTC.